Sequencing of this T cell receptor (beta chain) was carried out in a study of T cell responses to AZD1222 COVID-19 vaccine. Study-wide points: A rise in Spike-specific TCR breadth and depth followed two AZD1222 doses.

Profiling relied on immunoSEQ multiplex PCR, and the TCRdb table lists in-frame clones only, not all of them. There are around 80,000 clones in the sample; 80% to 90% occur only once, and 8.5% to 12% lies in the top ten. V was trimmed by 7 bases and J by 5 bases, leaving 14 bases between them. The CDR3 is 14 amino acids. Looked up from germline, CDR1 is MNHEY and CDR2 is SVGAGI. Concerning this clone: The antigen is unknown.

V usage is TRBV6-5 and J usage is TRBJ1-4; unclear D gene. This sample comprised peripheral blood, obtained 28 days after the second AZD1222 dose. The receptor was derived from an adult who received the AZD1222 COVID-19 vaccine. CDR3 DNA: TGTGCCAGCAATCTATCCTGGGCAAATGAAAAACTGTTTTTT. Its translation is CASNLSWANEKLFF.